Listed below are T cell receptor beta chains from one sample, sequenced in a study of T cells in Graves' hyperthyroidism and ophthalmopathy. TCRdb reprocessed the multiplex PCR reads via MiXCR and lists one record per CDR3 protein. The sample shows under 250,000 distinct CDR3 sequences, roughly 15% of them seen only once. Specimen: blood. The receptors derive from a man in his fifties with Graves' hyperthyroidism. Both conserved end residues are part of each CDR3. A D gene is named only where the DNA matches it firmly. Where a row states a size, it is once, few, many or the class of an expanded clone; other rows omit it.

V gene: TRBV19
J gene: TRBJ2-7
D gene: -
clone size: -
CDR3 protein: CASSEGGALYEQYF
CDR3 DNA: TGTGCCAGTAGTGAAGGGGGGGCACTCTACGAGCAGTACTTC

V gene: TRBV6-1
J gene: TRBJ2-1
D gene: -
clone size: -
CDR3 protein: CASKREGSYNEQFF
CDR3 DNA: TGTGCCAGCAAAAGAGAGGGGTCCTACAATGAGCAGTTCTTC

V gene: TRBV7-2
J gene: TRBJ2-1
D gene: -
clone size: many
CDR3 protein: CASSLVGRGHNEQFF
CDR3 DNA: TGTGCCAGCAGCTTAGTTGGTAGAGGGCACAATGAGCAGTTCTTC

V gene: TRBV2
J gene: TRBJ2-1
D gene: TRBD1
clone size: -
CDR3 protein: CASNLLTGLNEQFF
CDR3 DNA: TGTGCCAGCAACCTACTGACAGGGCTGAATGAGCAGTTCTTC

V gene: TRBV6-1
J gene: TRBJ2-1
D gene: -
clone size: many
CDR3 protein: CASSSHSGYNEQFF
CDR3 DNA: TGTGCCAGCAGTTCCCATAGCGGCTACAATGAGCAGTTCTTC

V gene: TRBV2
J gene: TRBJ2-5
D gene: TRBD2
clone size: many
CDR3 protein: CASTSPRLAGVETQYF
CDR3 DNA: TGTGCCAGCACCTCACCTAGACTAGCGGGAGTAGAGACCCAGTACTTC

V gene: TRBV19
J gene: TRBJ1-1
D gene: TRBD1
clone size: few
CDR3 protein: CASSLANRGAEAFF
CDR3 DNA: TGTGCCAGTAGTCTAGCGAACAGGGGCGCTGAAGCTTTCTTT

V gene: TRBV9
J gene: TRBJ2-2
D gene: TRBD2
clone size: -
CDR3 protein: CASSVGGGTGELFF
CDR3 DNA: TGTGCCAGCAGCGTAGGGGGAGGGACCGGGGAGCTGTTTTTT

V gene: TRBV10-3
J gene: TRBJ2-7
D gene: TRBD2
clone size: many
CDR3 protein: CAISGSSGSGEQYF
CDR3 DNA: TGTGCCATCAGTGGGTCTAGCGGGAGTGGCGAGCAGTACTTC

V gene: TRBV18
J gene: TRBJ2-1
D gene: -
clone size: -
CDR3 protein: CASSPAGRYNEQFF
CDR3 DNA: TGTGCCAGCTCACCGGCGGGACGGTACAATGAGCAGTTCTTC

V gene: TRBV5-1
J gene: TRBJ2-1
D gene: TRBD1
clone size: many
CDR3 protein: CASSVEGAPNNEQFF
CDR3 DNA: TGCGCCAGCAGCGTCGAGGGGGCTCCGAACAATGAGCAGTTCTTC

V gene: TRBV4-1
J gene: TRBJ2-7
D gene: TRBD2
clone size: -
CDR3 protein: CASSPVVTSGFYEQYF
CDR3 DNA: TGCGCCAGCAGCCCGGTTGTGACTAGCGGTTTCTACGAGCAGTACTTC

V gene: TRBV11-2
J gene: TRBJ2-7
D gene: TRBD1
clone size: many
CDR3 protein: CASSSTGGSDEQYF
CDR3 DNA: TGTGCCAGCAGCTCCACAGGGGGCTCGGACGAGCAGTACTTC

V gene: TRBV13
J gene: TRBJ2-7
D gene: -
clone size: many
CDR3 protein: CASSSGRYKGEQYF
CDR3 DNA: TGTGCCAGCAGCTCGGGACGCTACAAGGGCGAGCAGTACTTC

V gene: TRBV4-3
J gene: TRBJ1-1
D gene: TRBD1
clone size: many
CDR3 protein: CASSRGTGWDTEAFF
CDR3 DNA: TGCGCCAGCAGCCGAGGGACAGGGTGGGACACTGAAGCTTTCTTT

V gene: TRBV11-3
J gene: TRBJ2-1
D gene: -
clone size: many
CDR3 protein: CASSLTGAGNEQFF
CDR3 DNA: TGTGCCAGCAGTCTGACGGGGGCAGGGAATGAGCAGTTCTTC

V gene: TRBV7-9
J gene: TRBJ2-2
D gene: -
clone size: few
CDR3 protein: CASSLAQTTGELFF
CDR3 DNA: TGTGCCAGCAGCTTAGCGCAGACTACCGGGGAGCTGTTTTTT

V gene: TRBV2
J gene: TRBJ2-3
D gene: TRBD2
clone size: -
CDR3 protein: CASRPGLAGGHTDTQYF
CDR3 DNA: TGTGCCAGCAGACCGGGACTAGCGGGAGGGCACACAGATACGCAGTATTTT

V gene: TRBV27
J gene: TRBJ2-7
D gene: -
clone size: many
CDR3 protein: CASKEETGGLEQYF
CDR3 DNA: TGTGCCAGCAAGGAGGAGACAGGAGGCCTCGAGCAGTACTTC

V gene: TRBV30
J gene: TRBJ1-2
D gene: -
clone size: many
CDR3 protein: CAWTKTQSPFYGYTF
CDR3 DNA: TGTGCCTGGACCAAAACGCAGAGTCCTTTCTATGGCTACACCTTC

V gene: TRBV7-9
J gene: TRBJ2-5
D gene: -
clone size: once
CDR3 protein: CASSLSGNQETQYF
CDR3 DNA: TGTGCCAGCAGCCTTAGCGGAAACCAAGAGACCCAGTACTTC

V gene: TRBV6-2/TRBV6-3
J gene: TRBJ2-7
D gene: TRBD1
clone size: many
CDR3 protein: CASRQKYRGDYEQYF
CDR3 DNA: TGTGCCAGCAGGCAGAAATACAGGGGGGACTACGAGCAGTACTTC

V gene: TRBV30
J gene: TRBJ2-3
D gene: TRBD2
clone size: few
CDR3 protein: CACTGRVEVWVLQAGEGDTQYF
CDR3 DNA: TGTGCCTGCACTGGACGAGTAGAGGTTTGGGTCCTTCAAGCGGGAGAGGGAGATACGCAGTATTTT

V gene: TRBV20-1
J gene: TRBJ2-5
D gene: -
clone size: many
CDR3 protein: CSARGAYQETQYF
CDR3 DNA: TGCAGTGCTAGGGGGGCCTACCAAGAGACCCAGTACTTC

V gene: TRBV28
J gene: TRBJ2-3
D gene: -
clone size: few
CDR3 protein: CARARDGSDTQYF
CDR3 DNA: TGTGCCAGGGCGAGGGACGGTTCAGATACGCAGTATTTT

V gene: TRBV10-3
J gene: TRBJ2-2
D gene: -
clone size: many
CDR3 protein: CALRTGRGTGELFF
CDR3 DNA: TGTGCCCTCCGGACGGGGCGGGGCACCGGGGAGCTGTTTTTT

V gene: TRBV20-1
J gene: TRBJ2-7
D gene: -
clone size: many
CDR3 protein: CSAVSREPYEQYF
CDR3 DNA: TGCAGTGCTGTATCTAGGGAACCCTACGAGCAGTACTTC